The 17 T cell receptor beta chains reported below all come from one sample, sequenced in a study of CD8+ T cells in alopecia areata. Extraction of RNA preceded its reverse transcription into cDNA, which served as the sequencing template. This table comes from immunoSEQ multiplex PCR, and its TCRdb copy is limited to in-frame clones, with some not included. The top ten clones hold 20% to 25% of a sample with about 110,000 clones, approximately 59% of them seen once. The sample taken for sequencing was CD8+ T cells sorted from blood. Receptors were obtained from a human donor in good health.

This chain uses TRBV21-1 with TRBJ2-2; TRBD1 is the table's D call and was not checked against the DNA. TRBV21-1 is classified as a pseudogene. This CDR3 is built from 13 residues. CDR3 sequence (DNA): TGCGTCGGGGACAGGGTTTTAGCCGGGGAGCTGTTTTTT. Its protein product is CVGDRVLAGELFF.

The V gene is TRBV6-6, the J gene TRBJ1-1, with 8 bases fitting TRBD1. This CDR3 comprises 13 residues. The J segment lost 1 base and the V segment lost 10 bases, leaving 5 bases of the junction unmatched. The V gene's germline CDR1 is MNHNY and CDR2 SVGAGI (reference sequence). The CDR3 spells CATRTGRNTEAFF. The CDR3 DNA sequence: TGTGCCACACGGACAGGGAGGAACACTGAAGCTTTCTTT.

The CDR3 DNA is TGTGCCAGAGGGGACAGGGGGCCTGCTTATGGCTACACCTTC. Protein product: CARGDRGPAYGYTF. This chain uses TRBV2 with TRBJ1-2, with 12 positions matching TRBD1. This CDR3 has 14 amino acids. V dropped 9 bases and J dropped 5; count of bases not matched to a gene: 7. Germline values: CDR1 SNHLY, CDR2 FYNNEI.

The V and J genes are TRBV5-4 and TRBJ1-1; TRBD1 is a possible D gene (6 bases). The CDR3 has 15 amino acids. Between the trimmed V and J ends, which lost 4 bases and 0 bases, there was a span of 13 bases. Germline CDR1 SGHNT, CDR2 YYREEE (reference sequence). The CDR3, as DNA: TGTGCCAGCAGCCCCCGACAGGCTTTGAACACTGAAGCTTTCTTT. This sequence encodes CASSPRQALNTEAFF.

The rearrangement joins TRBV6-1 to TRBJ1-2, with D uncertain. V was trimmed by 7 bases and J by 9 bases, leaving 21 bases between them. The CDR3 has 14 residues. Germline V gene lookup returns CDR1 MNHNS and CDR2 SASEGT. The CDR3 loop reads CASTRGRFIRSYTF. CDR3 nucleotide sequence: TGTGCCAGCACTCGAGGGAGATTTATTCGGAGCTACACCTTC.

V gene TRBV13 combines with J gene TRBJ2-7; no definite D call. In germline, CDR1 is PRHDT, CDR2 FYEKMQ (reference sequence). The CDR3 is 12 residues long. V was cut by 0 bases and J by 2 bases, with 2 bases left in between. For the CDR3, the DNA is TGTGCCAGCAGCTTAGGCGCCTACGAGCAGTACTTC. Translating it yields CASSLGAYEQYF.

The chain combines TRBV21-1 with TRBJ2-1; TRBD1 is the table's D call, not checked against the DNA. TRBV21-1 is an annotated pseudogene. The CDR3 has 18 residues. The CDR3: CASSKRNTGLSSYNEQFF. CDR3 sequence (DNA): TGTGCCAGCAGCAAACGGAACACAGGGTTAAGCTCCTACAATGAGCAGTTCTTC.

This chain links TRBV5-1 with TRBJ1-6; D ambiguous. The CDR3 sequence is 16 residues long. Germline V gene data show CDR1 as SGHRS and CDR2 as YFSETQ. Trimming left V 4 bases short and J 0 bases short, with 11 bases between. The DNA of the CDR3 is TGCGCCAGCAGCCCGGACTGGAGCTCCTATAATTCACCCCTCCACTTT. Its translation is CASSPDWSSYNSPLHF.

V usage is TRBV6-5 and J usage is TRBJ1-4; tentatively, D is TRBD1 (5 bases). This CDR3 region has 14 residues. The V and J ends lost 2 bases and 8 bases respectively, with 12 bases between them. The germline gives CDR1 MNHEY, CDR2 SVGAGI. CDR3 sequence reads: CASSYGQGGEKLFF. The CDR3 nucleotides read TGTGCCAGCAGTTACGGCCAGGGAGGCGAAAAACTGTTTTTT.

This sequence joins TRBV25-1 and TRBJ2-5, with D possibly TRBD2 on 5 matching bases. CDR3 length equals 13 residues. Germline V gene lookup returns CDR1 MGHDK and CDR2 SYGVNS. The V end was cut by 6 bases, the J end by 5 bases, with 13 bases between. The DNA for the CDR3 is TGTGCCAGCAGGCCGGGGAGATTTGAGACCCAGTACTTC. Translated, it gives CASRPGRFETQYF.

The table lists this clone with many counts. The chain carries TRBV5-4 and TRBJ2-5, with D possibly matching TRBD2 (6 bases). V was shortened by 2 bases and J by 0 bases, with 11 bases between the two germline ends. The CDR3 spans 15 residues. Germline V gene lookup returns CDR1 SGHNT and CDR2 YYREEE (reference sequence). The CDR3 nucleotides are TGTGCCAGCAGCTTTTGGGGGGAGTACCAAGAGACCCAGTACTTC. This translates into CASSFWGEYQETQYF.

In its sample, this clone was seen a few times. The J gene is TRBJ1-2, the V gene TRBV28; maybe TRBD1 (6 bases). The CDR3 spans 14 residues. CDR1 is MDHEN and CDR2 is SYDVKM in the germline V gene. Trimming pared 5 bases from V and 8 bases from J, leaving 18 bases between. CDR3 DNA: TGTGCCAGCAGTCTTGGGTGGGACATTCGGGGCTACACCTTC. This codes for CASSLGWDIRGYTF.

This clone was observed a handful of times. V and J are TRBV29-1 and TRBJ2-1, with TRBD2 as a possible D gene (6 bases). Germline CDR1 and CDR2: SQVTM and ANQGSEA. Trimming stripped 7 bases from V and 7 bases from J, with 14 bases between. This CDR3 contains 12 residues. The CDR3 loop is CSAPLGGNEQFF. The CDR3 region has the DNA TGCAGCGCCCCCCTAGGAGGGAATGAGCAGTTCTTC.

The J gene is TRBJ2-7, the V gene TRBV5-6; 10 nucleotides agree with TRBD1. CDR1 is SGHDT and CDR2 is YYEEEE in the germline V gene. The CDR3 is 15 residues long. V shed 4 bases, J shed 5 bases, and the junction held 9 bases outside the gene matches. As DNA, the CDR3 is TGTGCCAGCAGCCAACGGCCCGGGACAGGGGACGAGCAGTACTTC. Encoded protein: CASSQRPGTGDEQYF.

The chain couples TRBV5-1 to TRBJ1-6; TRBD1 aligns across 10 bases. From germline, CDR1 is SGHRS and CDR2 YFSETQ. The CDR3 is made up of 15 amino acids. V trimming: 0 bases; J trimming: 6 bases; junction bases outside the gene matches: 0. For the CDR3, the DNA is TGCGCCAGCAGCTTGGGGACAGGGGGTAATTCACCCCTCCACTTT. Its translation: CASSLGTGGNSPLHF. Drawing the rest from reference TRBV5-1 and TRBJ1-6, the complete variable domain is KAGVTQTPRYLIKTRGQQVTLSCSPISGHRSVSWYQQTPGQGLQFLFEYFSETQRNKGNFPGRFSGRQFSNSRSEMNVSTLELGDSALYLCASSLGTGGNSPLHFGNGTRLTVT.

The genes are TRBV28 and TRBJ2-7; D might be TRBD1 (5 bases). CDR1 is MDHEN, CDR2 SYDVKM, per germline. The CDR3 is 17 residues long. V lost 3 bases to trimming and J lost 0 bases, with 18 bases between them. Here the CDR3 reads CASSFPLKGPHSYEQYF. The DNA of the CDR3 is TGTGCCAGCAGTTTCCCATTAAAGGGGCCCCACTCCTACGAGCAGTACTTC.

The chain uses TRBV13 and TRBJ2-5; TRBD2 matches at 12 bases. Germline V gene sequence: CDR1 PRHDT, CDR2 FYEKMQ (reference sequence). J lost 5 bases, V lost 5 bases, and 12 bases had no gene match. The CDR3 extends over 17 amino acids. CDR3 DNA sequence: TGTGCCAGCAGCCAGCGACTAGCGGGGGCCTCCGGGGAGACCCAGTACTTC. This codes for CASSQRLAGASGETQYF.